This T cell receptor beta chain was recovered during a study of vaccination and CD4 T cells after COVID-19. Study conclusions and caveats: Convalescent patients' clones that were vaccine-specific were spike mono-reactive in 304 of 307 cases.

The treatment here: roughly ten-day PBMC culture with coronavirus spike peptide pools or control peptides (ViraFEST assay). With peptide pools, ViraFEST first expanded antigen-specific T cells and afterwards sequenced their TCRs. Negative selection purified CD4+ T cells after more than nine days of culture. Comments on this clonotype: The target antigen is unknown.

CDR3 length: 15 residues. J was trimmed by 9 bases and V by 0 bases; bases with no gene match: 6. Germline V gene lookup returns CDR1 DFQATT and CDR2 SNEGSKA (reference sequence). The Oncomine TCR Beta short-read assay sequenced DNA from cultured CD4+ T cells. Cultured CD4+ T cells yielded the extracted genomic DNA. TCRdb processed the PCR reads anew with MiXCR; each CDR3 protein has one entry. The table includes about 15,000 distinct CDR3 sequences, 53% detected once. The source material was CD4+ T cells from blood, cultured in vitro, sampled before SARS-CoV-2 vaccination. This TCR derives from a human donor who had recovered from COVID-19. The chain joins TRBV20-1 to TRBJ1-6; the match to TRBD1 covers 9 bases. CDR3 DNA sequence: TGCAGTGCTAGAGATCTGGGACAGGGTTTTTCACCCCTCCACTTT. Its translation is CSARDLGQGFSPLHF.